A selection of T cell receptor beta chains follows, all from one sample in a study of blood T cell repertoires in COVID-19. Assay used: immunoSEQ multiplex PCR; TCRdb lists only in-frame clones, some missing. Counted here are hundreds of thousands of clones, 65% to 90% occurring once; the ten biggest clones make up under 8.5%. Material: peripheral blood. The source of these receptors is a woman aged 55-70 years with COVID-19, enrolled during active disease. CDR3s include the opening cysteine and the closing phenylalanine or tryptophan. Each record gives: J gene, D gene, V gene, clone size, CDR3 protein, CDR3 DNA. A D gene is named only where the DNA matches it firmly. Clone size appears in some rows only: once, few, many, or a class for an expanded clone.

>TRBJ1-6|TRBD1|TRBV5-1|NA
CASSFDRGINSPLHF
TGCGCCAGCAGTTTTGACAGGGGTATCAATTCACCCCTCCACTTT
>TRBJ2-3|TRBD2|TRBV7-9|NA
CASSLGRSGARTTDTQYF
TGTGCCAGCAGCTTAGGGCGGAGCGGGGCGAGAACTACAGATACGCAGTATTTT
>TRBJ2-5|NA|TRBV18|NA
CASTGGGVETQYF
TGTGCCAGCACCGGAGGAGGGGTAGAGACCCAGTACTTC
>TRBJ1-1|TRBD1|TRBV9|once
CASSAQGAGNTEAFF
TGTGCCAGCAGCGCACAGGGGGCTGGGAACACTGAAGCTTTCTTT
>TRBJ2-2|NA|TRBV30|NA
CAWSVLKIGELFF
TGTGCCTGGAGTGTCCTTAAAATTGGGGAGCTGTTTTTT
>TRBJ2-5|NA|TRBV7-8|NA
CASSLAGEEETQYF
TGTGCCAGCAGCTTAGCGGGGGAGGAAGAGACCCAGTACTTC
>TRBJ2-3|TRBD2|TRBV6-5|NA
CASSRTSGGDTQYF
TGTGCCAGCAGCAGGACTAGCGGGGGCGATACGCAGTATTTT
>TRBJ1-4|NA|TRBV28|NA
CASSLVSGGEKLFF
TGTGCCAGCAGTTTAGTCAGCGGCGGTGAAAAACTGTTTTTT
>TRBJ2-5|NA|TRBV4-1|NA
CASSRETEYQETQYF
TGCGCCAGCAGCCGAGAGACAGAATACCAAGAGACCCAGTACTTC
>TRBJ1-3|TRBD1|TRBV12-5|NA
CASGGARQGGDF
TGTGCTAGTGGGGGAGCCCGACAGGGTGGGGATTTT
>TRBJ2-5|NA|TRBV5-1|NA
CASSLGTGKVVETQYF
TGCGCCAGCAGCTTGGGAACAGGGAAGGTTGTGGAGACCCAGTACTTC
>TRBJ1-4|NA|TRBV6-5|NA
CASSDREKLFF
TGTGCCAGCAGCGATAGAGAAAAACTGTTTTTT
>TRBJ1-1|NA|TRBV15|NA
CATSRDEGLIDTEAFF
TGTGCCACCAGCAGAGATGAGGGTTTAATCGACACTGAAGCTTTCTTT
>TRBJ2-3|TRBD2|TRBV7-8|once
CASRGGASGDNTDTQYF
TGTGCCAGCAGAGGGGGGGCTAGCGGGGATAACACAGATACGCAGTATTTT
>TRBJ1-2|TRBD1|TRBV12-3/TRBV12-4|many
CASSLQGAGGYTF
TGTGCCAGCAGTTTGCAGGGGGCGGGTGGCTACACCTTC
>TRBJ2-5|TRBD2|TRBV9|NA
CASSVLAGGNDETQYF
TGTGCCAGCAGCGTCCTAGCGGGGGGGAACGATGAGACCCAGTACTTC
>TRBJ2-3|TRBD1|TRBV19|NA
CASSPAGTGGLDTQYF
TGTGCCAGTAGTCCTGCCGGGACAGGGGGCTTGGATACGCAGTATTTT
>TRBJ2-5|TRBD2|TRBV18|NA
CASSRDSGSGETQYF
TGTGCCAGCTCACGGGATAGCGGGAGTGGAGAGACCCAGTACTTC
>TRBJ2-1|NA|TRBV4-3|NA
CASSQDSTTRGEQFF
TGCGCCAGCAGCCAGGACTCTACGACCCGTGGGGAGCAGTTCTTC
>TRBJ2-3|NA|TRBV7-3|NA
CASSLEGSYLGDTQYF
TGTGCCAGCAGCTTAGAGGGCTCGTACCTCGGGGATACGCAGTATTTT
>TRBJ2-7|NA|TRBV5-5|NA
CASSLDSLSYEQYF
TGTGCCAGCAGCTTGGACAGCCTGTCCTACGAGCAGTACTTC
>TRBJ1-1|NA|TRBV7-9|few
CASSSGEGNTEAFF
TGTGCCAGCAGCTCTGGCGAGGGGAACACTGAAGCTTTCTTT
>TRBJ1-1|NA|TRBV6-5|few
CASSFQTGNTEAFF
TGTGCCAGCAGTTTTCAGACAGGGAACACTGAAGCTTTCTTT
>TRBJ1-2|NA|TRBV19|NA
CASSIGGHFNYGYTF
TGTGCCAGTAGTATAGGGGGCCATTTTAACTATGGCTACACCTTC
>TRBJ2-1|TRBD2|TRBV3-1/TRBV3-2|NA
CASSQGAGDGEQFF
TGTGCCAGCAGCCAAGGGGCGGGGGACGGTGAGCAGTTCTTC
>TRBJ2-3|NA|TRBV4-2|NA
CASSQDLRGPSTDTQYF
TGTGCCAGCAGCCAAGATCTCAGGGGACCTAGCACAGATACGCAGTATTTT
>TRBJ2-5|NA|TRBV6-9|NA
CASSSQETQYF
TGTGCCAGCAGTTCTCAAGAGACCCAGTACTTC
>TRBJ2-3|TRBD2|TRBV9|NA
CASSVVASGGSYTDTQYF
TGTGCCAGCAGCGTAGTAGCGAGCGGGGGGTCATACACAGATACGCAGTATTTT
>TRBJ2-1|TRBD2|TRBV19|once
CASSIVAGANNEQFF
TGTGCCAGTAGTATAGTAGCGGGGGCGAACAATGAGCAGTTCTTC
>TRBJ1-2|TRBD1|TRBV9|NA
CASSAGQFPWYGYTF
TGTGCCAGCAGCGCGGGACAGTTCCCTTGGTATGGCTACACCTTC
>TRBJ1-2|NA|TRBV11-3|NA
CASSALVGDYGYTF
TGTGCCAGCAGCGCCTTGGTCGGGGACTATGGCTACACCTTC
>TRBJ2-1|TRBD2|TRBV10-3|NA
CAISDLAGGGNEQFF
TGTGCCATCAGTGACTTAGCGGGGGGCGGGAATGAGCAGTTCTTC
>TRBJ1-2|NA|TRBV30|NA
CAWSQGLNYDYTF
TGTGCCTGGAGCCAGGGGTTGAACTATGACTACACCTTC
>TRBJ2-7|NA|TRBV7-8|NA
CASSRGGQFSYEQYF
TGTGCCAGCAGCCGCGGGGGACAGTTCTCCTACGAGCAGTACTTC
>TRBJ2-1|NA|TRBV6-6|NA
CASSSEGAYNEQFF
TGTGCCAGCAGTAGCGAGGGGGCCTACAATGAGCAGTTCTTC
>TRBJ2-3|NA|TRBV18|NA
CASSPGLARTDTQYF
TGTGCCAGCTCACCAGGGCTAGCGCGCACAGATACGCAGTATTTT
>TRBJ2-2|TRBD1|TRBV5-1|NA
CASSAAGQGYTGELFF
TGCGCCAGCAGCGCGGCGGGACAGGGTTACACCGGGGAGCTGTTTTTT
>TRBJ1-1|TRBD1|TRBV7-7|NA
CASSLLRDRRALQRATEAFF
TGTGCCAGCAGCTTATTGCGGGACAGAAGGGCCTTACAGAGGGCCACTGAAGCTTTCTTT
>TRBJ1-2|TRBD1|TRBV12-3/TRBV12-4|NA
CASKRQGIGGYTF
TGTGCCAGCAAAAGACAGGGGATCGGTGGCTACACCTTC
>TRBJ1-6|TRBD1|TRBV28|NA
CASRDRGRRSLHF
TGTGCCAGCAGGGACAGGGGGCGCAGATCCCTCCACTTT
>TRBJ2-1|NA|TRBV19|few
CASSIRNEKFF
TGTGCCAGTAGTATCCGTAACGAGAAGTTCTTC
>TRBJ1-4|NA|TRBV27|once
CASSSLRDTTTNEKLFF
TGTGCCAGCAGTTCACTCCGGGACACAACAACTAATGAAAAACTGTTTTTT
>TRBJ2-6|NA|TRBV27|once
CASSLNRGQSSGANVLTF
TGTGCCAGCAGTTTAAATCGGGGACAAAGCTCTGGGGCCAACGTCCTGACTTTC
>TRBJ2-5|NA|TRBV9|few
CASSVGQPGETQYF
TGTGCCAGCAGCGTAGGACAACCGGGGGAGACCCAGTACTTC
>TRBJ1-5|NA|TRBV3-1/TRBV3-2|NA
CASSQQGRNQPQHF
TGTGCCAGCAGCCAACAGGGTCGGAATCAGCCCCAGCATTTT
>TRBJ1-4|NA|TRBV11-3|NA
CASSLPNEKLFF
TGTGCCAGCAGCTTACCAAATGAAAAACTGTTTTTT
>TRBJ2-5|TRBD2|TRBV19|NA
CASSIASSGGAVSTQYF
TGTGCCAGTAGTATAGCTAGTAGCGGGGGGGCGGTCTCGACCCAGTACTTC
>TRBJ1-1|NA|TRBV7-9|NA
CASVYRVNTEAFF
TGTGCCAGCGTATACAGGGTGAACACTGAAGCTTTCTTT
>TRBJ2-7|NA|TRBV5-1|NA
CASSLTGSYYEQYF
TGCGCCAGCAGCCTTACCGGGAGCTACTACGAGCAGTACTTC
>TRBJ1-6|NA|TRBV4-3|NA
CASSQDYTDGLYTLHF
TGCGCCAGCAGCCAAGATTATACGGACGGACTATACACCCTCCACTTT
>TRBJ2-5|TRBD2|TRBV11-2|NA
CASSSGLAGHRPYQETQYF
TGTGCCAGCAGCTCGGGACTAGCGGGGCACCGACCGTACCAAGAGACCCAGTACTTC
>TRBJ1-1|NA|TRBV2|NA
CASSEIGAGNTEAFF
TGTGCCAGCAGTGAAATTGGGGCAGGGAACACTGAAGCTTTCTTT
>TRBJ2-1|TRBD1|TRBV12-5|NA
CASGLDVTGGILFF
TGTGCTAGTGGTTTGGACGTCACAGGGGGCATCCTGTTCTTC